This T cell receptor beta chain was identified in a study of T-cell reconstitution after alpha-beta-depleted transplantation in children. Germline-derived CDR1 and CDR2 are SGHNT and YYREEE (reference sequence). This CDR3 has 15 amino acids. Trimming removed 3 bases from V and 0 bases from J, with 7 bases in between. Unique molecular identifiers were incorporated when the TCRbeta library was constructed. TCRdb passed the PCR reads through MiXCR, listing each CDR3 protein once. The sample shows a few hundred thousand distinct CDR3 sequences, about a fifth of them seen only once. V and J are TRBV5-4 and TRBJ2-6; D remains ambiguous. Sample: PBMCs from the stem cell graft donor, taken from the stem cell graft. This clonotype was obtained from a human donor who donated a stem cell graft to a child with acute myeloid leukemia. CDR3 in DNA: TGTGCCAGCAGCTCGGTCATCTCTGGGGCCAACGTCCTGACTTTC. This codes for CASSSVISGANVLTF.